The entry that follows covers one T cell receptor (beta chain) sequence. Clones were sequenced by immunoSEQ multiplex PCR, and TCRdb holds only the in-frame ones, with some missing. This table has about 440,000 clones, 70% to 90% appearing once. These data are taken from a study of blood T cell repertoires in COVID-19. The CDR3 consists of 17 residues. V shed 4 bases and J 7 bases; nucleotides not matched to a gene: 12. Germline V gene sequence: CDR1 LNHDA, CDR2 SQIVND (reference sequence). V usage is TRBV19 and J usage is TRBJ1-4, with 10 bases aligning to TRBD1. The sample was PBMCs or T cells enriched from blood (not recorded which). This receptor was obtained from a woman aged 18-35 years with acute COVID-19. The CDR3 loop reads CASSTGQGLLRGEKLFF. The CDR3 nucleotides are TGTGCCAGTAGTACGGGACAGGGGCTTCTCCGTGGTGAAAAACTGTTTTTT.